One T cell receptor (beta chain) is described in this entry. The data were taken from a study of blood T cell repertoires in COVID-19. Study-level information: T cells, B-cell-depleted T cells, or PBMCs provided the cDNA or gDNA that served as material.

Authors' processing steps: Scientists estimated how many nucleated cells there were by amplifying reference gene primers. Only in-frame clones appear in the TCRdb table, and some are missing; sequencing was by immunoSEQ multiplex PCR. V and J calls and clone size follow that table, whereas D and trimming were derived from the DNA. This sample carries over 150,000 clones, roughly nine tenths of them seen once, and the ten largest clones take approximately 1.1%. V lost 0 bases to trimming and J lost 1 base, with 12 bases between them. The CDR3 runs to 16 residues. The germline CDR1 and CDR2 sequences are LGHNA and YNFKEQ.

Input material: peripheral blood. The chain recombines TRBV4-2 with TRBJ1-2; D not certain. This TCR derives from a man under 40 with acute or convalescent COVID-19. CDR3 protein: CASSQDLRSYNYGYTF. The CDR3 nucleotides read TGTGCCAGCAGCCAAGATCTCAGGTCGTATAACTATGGCTACACCTTC.